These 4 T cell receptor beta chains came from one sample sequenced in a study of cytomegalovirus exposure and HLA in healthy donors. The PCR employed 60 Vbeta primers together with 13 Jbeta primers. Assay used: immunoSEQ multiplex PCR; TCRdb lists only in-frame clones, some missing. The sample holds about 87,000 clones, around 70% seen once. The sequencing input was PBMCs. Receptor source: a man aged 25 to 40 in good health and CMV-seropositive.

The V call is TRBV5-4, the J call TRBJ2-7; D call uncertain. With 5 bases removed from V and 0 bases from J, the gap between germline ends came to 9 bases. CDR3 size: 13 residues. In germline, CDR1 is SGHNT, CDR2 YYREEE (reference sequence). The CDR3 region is CASRRSSSYEQYF. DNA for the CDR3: TGTGCCAGCAGGCGGAGTAGCTCCTACGAGCAGTACTTC.

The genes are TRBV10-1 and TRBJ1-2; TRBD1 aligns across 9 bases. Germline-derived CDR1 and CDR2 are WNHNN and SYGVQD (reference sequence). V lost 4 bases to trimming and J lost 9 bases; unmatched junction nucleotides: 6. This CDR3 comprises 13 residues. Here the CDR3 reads CASSGDRGTSYTF. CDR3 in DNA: TGCGCCAGCAGTGGAGACAGGGGGACAAGCTACACCTTC.

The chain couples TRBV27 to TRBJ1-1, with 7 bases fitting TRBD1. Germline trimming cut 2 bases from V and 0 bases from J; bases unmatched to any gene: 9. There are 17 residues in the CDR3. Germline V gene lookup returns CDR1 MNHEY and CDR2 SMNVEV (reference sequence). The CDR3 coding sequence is TGTGCCAGCAGTTTAGGGGCAGGGGGGCGCATGAACACTGAAGCTTTCTTT. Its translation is CASSLGAGGRMNTEAFF.

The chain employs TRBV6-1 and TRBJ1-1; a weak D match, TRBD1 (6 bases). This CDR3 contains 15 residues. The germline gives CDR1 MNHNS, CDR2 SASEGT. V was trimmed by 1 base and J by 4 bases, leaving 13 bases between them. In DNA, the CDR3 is TGTGCCAGCAGTGAAGGAATTCTAGGGGGCACTGAAGCTTTCTTT. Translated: CASSEGILGGTEAFF.